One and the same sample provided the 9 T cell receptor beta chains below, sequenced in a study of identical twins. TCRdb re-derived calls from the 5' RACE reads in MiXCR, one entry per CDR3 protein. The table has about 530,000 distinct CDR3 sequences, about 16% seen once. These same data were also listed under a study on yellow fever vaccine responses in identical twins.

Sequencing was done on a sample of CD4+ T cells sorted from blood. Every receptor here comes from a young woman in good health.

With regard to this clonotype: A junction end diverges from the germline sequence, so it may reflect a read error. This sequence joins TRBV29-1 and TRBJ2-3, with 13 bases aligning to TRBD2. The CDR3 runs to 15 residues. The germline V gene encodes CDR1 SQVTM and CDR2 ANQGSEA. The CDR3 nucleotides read TGCAGCGTAGAAGGGACTAGCGGGAACACAGATACGCAGTATTTT. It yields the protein CSVEGTSGNTDTQYF.

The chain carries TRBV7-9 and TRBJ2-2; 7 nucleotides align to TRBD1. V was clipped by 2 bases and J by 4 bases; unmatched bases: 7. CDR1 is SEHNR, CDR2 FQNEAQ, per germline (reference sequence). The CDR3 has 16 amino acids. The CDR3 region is CASSLRWSGGTGELFF. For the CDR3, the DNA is TGTGCCAGCAGCTTAAGATGGTCAGGGGGCACCGGGGAGCTGTTTTTT.

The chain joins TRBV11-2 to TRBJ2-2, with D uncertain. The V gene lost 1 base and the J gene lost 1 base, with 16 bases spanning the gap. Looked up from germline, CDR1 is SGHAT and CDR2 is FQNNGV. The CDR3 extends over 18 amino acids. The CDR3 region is CASSLVGLGRRNTGELFF. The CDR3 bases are TGTGCCAGCAGCTTAGTCGGGCTGGGTCGGAGGAACACCGGGGAGCTGTTTTTT.

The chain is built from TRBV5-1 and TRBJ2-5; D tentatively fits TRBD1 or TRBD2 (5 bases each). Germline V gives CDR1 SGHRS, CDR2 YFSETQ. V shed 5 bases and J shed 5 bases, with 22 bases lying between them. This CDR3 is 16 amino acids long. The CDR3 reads CASRTTGTPLSETQYF. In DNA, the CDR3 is TGCGCCAGCAGAACCACCGGGACGCCTCTCAGTGAGACCCAGTACTTC.

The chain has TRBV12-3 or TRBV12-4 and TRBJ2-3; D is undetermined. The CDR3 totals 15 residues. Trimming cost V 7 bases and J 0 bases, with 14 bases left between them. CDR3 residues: CASTSRLTSTDTQYF. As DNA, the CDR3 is TGTGCCAGCACCTCTCGGCTAACTAGCACAGATACGCAGTATTTT.

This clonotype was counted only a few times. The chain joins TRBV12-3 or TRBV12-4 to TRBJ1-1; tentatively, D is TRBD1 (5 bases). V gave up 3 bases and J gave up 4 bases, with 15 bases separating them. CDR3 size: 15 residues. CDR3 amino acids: CASSFSQGFGTEAFF. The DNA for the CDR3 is TGTGCCAGCAGTTTCTCTCAGGGATTCGGCACTGAAGCTTTCTTT.

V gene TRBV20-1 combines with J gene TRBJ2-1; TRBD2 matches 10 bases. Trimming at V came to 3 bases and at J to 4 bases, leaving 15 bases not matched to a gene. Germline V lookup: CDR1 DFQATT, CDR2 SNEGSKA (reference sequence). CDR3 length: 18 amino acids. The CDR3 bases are TGCAGTGCTAGTTTTTTGGTCCGTATAGCGGGGGGATACAATGAGCAGTTCTTC. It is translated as CSASFLVRIAGGYNEQFF.

CDR3 region: CASSSRGSGRQNNEQFF. CDR3 bases: TGTGCCAGCAGTTCCAGGGGGAGCGGGAGGCAAAACAATGAGCAGTTCTTC. The chain uses TRBV6-5 and TRBJ2-1; 9 nucleotides line up with TRBD2. CDR1 MNHEY and CDR2 SVGAGI come from the germline V gene. There are 17 residues in the CDR3. J lost 5 bases, V lost 4 bases, and 12 bases had no gene match.

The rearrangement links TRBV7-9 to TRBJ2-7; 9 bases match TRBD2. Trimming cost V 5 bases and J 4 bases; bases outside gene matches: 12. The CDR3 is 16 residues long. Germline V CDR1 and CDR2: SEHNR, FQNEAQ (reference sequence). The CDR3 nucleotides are TGTGCCAGCAGCCCTGGTGGTGGCGGGAGGGCATACGAGCAGTACTTC. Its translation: CASSPGGGGRAYEQYF.